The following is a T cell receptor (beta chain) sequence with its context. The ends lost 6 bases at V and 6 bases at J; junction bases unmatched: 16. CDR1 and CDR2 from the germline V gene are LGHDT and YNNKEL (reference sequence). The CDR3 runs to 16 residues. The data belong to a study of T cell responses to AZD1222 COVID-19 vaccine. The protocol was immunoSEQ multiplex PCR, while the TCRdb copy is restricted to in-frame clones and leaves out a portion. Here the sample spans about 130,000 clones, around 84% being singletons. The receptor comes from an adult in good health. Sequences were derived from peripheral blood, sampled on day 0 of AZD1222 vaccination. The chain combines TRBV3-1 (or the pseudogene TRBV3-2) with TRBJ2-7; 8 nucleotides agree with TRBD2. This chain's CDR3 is CASSPHSAGGSGEQYF. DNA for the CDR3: TGTGCCAGCAGTCCCCATTCTGCGGGGGGCTCGGGCGAGCAGTACTTC.